Listed below are T cell receptor beta chains from one sample, sequenced in a study of blood T cell repertoires in COVID-19. Generated by immunoSEQ multiplex PCR, the TCRdb table keeps only in-frame clones and is missing some. The sample has tens of thousands of clones, approximately 80% seen once. The specimen was peripheral blood. The receptors here all came from a man between 65 and 80 years old with acute or convalescent COVID-19. Both conserved end residues are part of each CDR3. The D gene is left open where the match is weak. Not all rows give a size; the values are once, few, many and, for expanded clones, a class.

>TRBV3-1/TRBV3-2|-|TRBJ2-7|-
TGTGCCAGCAGCCAGACGGGGGACTACGAGCAGTACTTC
CASSQTGDYEQYF
>TRBV29-1|once|TRBJ1-1|-
TGCAGCGTTCCCACGGGGGGACGTACTGAAGCTTTCTTT
CSVPTGGRTEAFF
>TRBV19|-|TRBJ2-5|-
TGTGCCAGCCGACAGGTAAAGGGGGAGACCCAGTACTTC
CASRQVKGETQYF
>TRBV6-2/TRBV6-3|-|TRBJ2-2|-
TGTGCCAGCAGTTTTACCAGGGTCACCGGGGAGCTGTTTTTT
CASSFTRVTGELFF
>TRBV27|-|TRBJ2-1|TRBD2
TGTGCCAGCAGTTTATATGGGCGGGGGACCGTGAATGAGCAGTTCTTC
CASSLYGRGTVNEQFF
>TRBV4-3|-|TRBJ2-3|TRBD1
TGCGCCAGCAGCCAAGGTCAACAGGGGGCAACAGATACGCAGTATTTT
CASSQGQQGATDTQYF
>TRBV5-1|-|TRBJ1-4|-
TGCGCCAGCAGCCTCCCCCTCGCCCAAGGCGGCGAAAAACTGTTTTTT
CASSLPLAQGGEKLFF
>TRBV11-3|once|TRBJ2-1|TRBD2
TGTGCCAGCAGCTTAGATGCCCGGACTAGCTTCGGGGTCGAGCAGTTCTTC
CASSLDARTSFGVEQFF
>TRBV6-5|-|TRBJ2-3|TRBD2
TGTGCCAGCAGTTACTCGCCTAGCGGGAGTTCAGATACGCAGTATTTT
CASSYSPSGSSDTQYF
>TRBV7-2|once|TRBJ1-2|-
TGTGCCAGCAGCTCACGGTCGGGGTTCGACTATGGCTACACCTTC
CASSSRSGFDYGYTF
>TRBV18|-|TRBJ2-7|TRBD2
TGTGCCAGCCCACCCACGGGGGGCTACGAGCAGTACTTC
CASPPTGGYEQYF
>TRBV18|-|TRBJ1-1|-
TGTGCCAGCTCACGGCGAACAGGAGAGAACACTGAAGCTTTCTTT
CASSRRTGENTEAFF
>TRBV7-9|-|TRBJ1-1|-
TGTGCCAGCAGCTTACGGCAGGGTAACGCTGAAGCTTTCTTT
CASSLRQGNAEAFF
>TRBV7-2|-|TRBJ2-1|-
TGTGCCAGCACCGTCGCCAGGGAAGCTGAGCAGTTCTTC
CASTVAREAEQFF
>TRBV9|-|TRBJ1-1|-
TGTGCCAGCAGCAAAAACACGAACACTGAAGCTTTCTTT
CASSKNTNTEAFF
>TRBV28|-|TRBJ2-7|-
TGTGCCAGCAGTTTACCCGGGACTTCAGAGCAGTACTTC
CASSLPGTSEQYF
>TRBV27|-|TRBJ2-1|TRBD2
TGTGCCAGCGGCGAGACGGGAGGGCGGAATGAGCAGTTCTTC
CASGETGGRNEQFF
>TRBV27|-|TRBJ1-5|-
TGTGCCAGCAGACCTACCTCAGGGGACCAGCCCCAGCATTTT
CASRPTSGDQPQHF
>TRBV14|few|TRBJ2-6|-
TGTGCGACCAGGGACTCTGGGGCCAACGTCCTGACTTTC
CATRDSGANVLTF
>TRBV4-3|-|TRBJ2-7|TRBD1
TGCGCCAGCAGCCAGGGCGGAACAGGGGGCGCGGGGCAGTACTTC
CASSQGGTGGAGQYF
>TRBV5-8|-|TRBJ2-4|-
TGTGCCAGCAGCGGAAGGGGATGGGGAAACATTCAGTACTTC
CASSGRGWGNIQYF
>TRBV19|-|TRBJ1-2|-
TGTGCCAGTAGTACCAATAACTATGGCTACACCTTC
CASSTNNYGYTF
>TRBV7-8|-|TRBJ1-2|-
TGTGCCAGCAGCCCCCAGAGACAGAAAACTAACTATGGCTACACCTTC
CASSPQRQKTNYGYTF
>TRBV6-1|-|TRBJ1-1|TRBD1
TGTGCCAGCAGTGACGAAGGGGGCGTAGGCACTGAAGCTTTCTTT
CASSDEGGVGTEAFF
>TRBV30|-|TRBJ1-2|TRBD1
TGTGCCTGGAATTGGGACAGCCTCTATGGCTACACCTTC
CAWNWDSLYGYTF
>TRBV2|-|TRBJ1-5|-
TGTGCCAGCAGCCAAGAGGTCGGGACACGAAGAGTCCATCAGCCCCAGCATTTT
CASSQEVGTRRVHQPQHF
>TRBV4-3|-|TRBJ1-2|-
TGCGCCAGCAGCCAAGACAGTTCTCGCTACACCTTC
CASSQDSSRYTF
>TRBV9|-|TRBJ2-1|TRBD2
TGTGCCAGCAGCGTTCGTAGCGGGGCTTACAATGAGCAGTTCTTC
CASSVRSGAYNEQFF
>TRBV5-1|few|TRBJ2-3|TRBD2
TGCGCCAGCAGCTTGACGCGGGGGGGACAGGATACGCAGTATTTT
CASSLTRGGQDTQYF
>TRBV6-5|few|TRBJ2-1|-
TGTGCCAGCAGTTACGTAGGGAGCTCCTACAATGAGCAGTTCTTC
CASSYVGSSYNEQFF
>TRBV5-1|-|TRBJ2-7|TRBD2
TGCGCCAGCAGCCCGATTACTAGCGGGGGGTCCTACGAGCAGTACTTC
CASSPITSGGSYEQYF